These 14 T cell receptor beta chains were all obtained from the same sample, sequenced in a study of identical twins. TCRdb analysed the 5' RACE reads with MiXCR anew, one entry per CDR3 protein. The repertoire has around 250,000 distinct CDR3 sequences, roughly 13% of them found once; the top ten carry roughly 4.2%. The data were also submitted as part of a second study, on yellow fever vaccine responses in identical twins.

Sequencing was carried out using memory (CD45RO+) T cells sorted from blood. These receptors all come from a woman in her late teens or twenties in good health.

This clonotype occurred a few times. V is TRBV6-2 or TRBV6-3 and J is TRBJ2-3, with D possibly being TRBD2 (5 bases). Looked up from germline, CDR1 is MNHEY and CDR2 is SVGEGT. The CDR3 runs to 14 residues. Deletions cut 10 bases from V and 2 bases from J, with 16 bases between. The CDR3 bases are TGTGCCACCCGAGGGCCAGGCGACACAGATACGCAGTATTTT. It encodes CATRGPGDTDTQYF.

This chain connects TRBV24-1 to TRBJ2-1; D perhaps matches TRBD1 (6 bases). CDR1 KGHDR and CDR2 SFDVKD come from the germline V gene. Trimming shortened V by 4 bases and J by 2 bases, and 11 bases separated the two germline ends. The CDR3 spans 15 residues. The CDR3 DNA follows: TGTGCCACCAGTGACCACAGGGTTCCCTACAATGAGCAGTTCTTC. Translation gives CATSDHRVPYNEQFF.

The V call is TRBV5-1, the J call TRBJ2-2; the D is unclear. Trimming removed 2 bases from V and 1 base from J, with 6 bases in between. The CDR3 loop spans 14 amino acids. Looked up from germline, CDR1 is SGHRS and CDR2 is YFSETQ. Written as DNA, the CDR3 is TGCGCCAGCAGCTTATTACAGAACACCGGGGAGCTGTTTTTT. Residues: CASSLLQNTGELFF.

CDR3 protein: CASSPGTDWTGELFF. The CDR3 DNA follows: TGTGCCAGCAGTCCCGGGACAGACTGGACCGGGGAGCTGTTTTTT. This sequence joins TRBV11-2 and TRBJ2-2; TRBD1 matches at 7 bases. With V trimmed by 6 bases and J by 5 bases, 9 bases remained unmatched. Per the germline V gene, CDR1 is SGHAT and CDR2 is FQNNGV. The CDR3 length is 15 residues.

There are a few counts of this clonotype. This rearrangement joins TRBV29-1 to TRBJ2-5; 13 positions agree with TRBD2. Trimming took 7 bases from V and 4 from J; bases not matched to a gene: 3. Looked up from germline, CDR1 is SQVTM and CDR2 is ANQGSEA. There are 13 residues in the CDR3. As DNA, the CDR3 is TGCAGCGCCGGACTAGCGGGAGTAGAGACCCAGTACTTC. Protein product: CSAGLAGVETQYF.

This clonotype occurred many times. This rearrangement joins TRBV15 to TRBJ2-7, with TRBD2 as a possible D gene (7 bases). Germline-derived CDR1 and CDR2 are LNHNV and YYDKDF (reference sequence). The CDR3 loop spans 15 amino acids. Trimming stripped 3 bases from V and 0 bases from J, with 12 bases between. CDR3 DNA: TGTGCCACCAGCAGCGGGGGGCTGAGCTCCTACGAGCAGTACTTC. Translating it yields CATSSGGLSSYEQYF. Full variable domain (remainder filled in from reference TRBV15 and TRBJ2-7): DAMVIQNPRYQVTQFGKPVTLSCSQTLNHNVMYWYQQKSSQAPKLLFHYYDKDFNNEADTPDNFQSRRPNTSFCFLDIRSPGLGDTAMYLCATSSGGLSSYEQYFGPGTRLTVT.

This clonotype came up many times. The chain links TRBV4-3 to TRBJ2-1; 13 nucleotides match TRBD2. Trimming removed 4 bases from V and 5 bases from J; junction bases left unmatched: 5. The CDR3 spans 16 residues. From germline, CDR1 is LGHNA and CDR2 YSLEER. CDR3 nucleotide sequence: TGCGCCAGCAGCCGACAACTAGCGGGAGGGAACAATGAGCAGTTCTTC. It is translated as CASSRQLAGGNNEQFF.

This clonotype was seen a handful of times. The CDR3 is CATSRDPTNTGELFF. The DNA of the CDR3 is TGTGCCACCAGCAGAGACCCCACAAACACCGGGGAGCTGTTTTTT. This rearrangement joins TRBV15 to TRBJ2-2; D remains unclear. The germline V gene has CDR1 LNHNV and CDR2 YYDKDF (reference sequence). This CDR3 region has 15 residues. V shed 0 bases and J shed 2 bases, with 7 bases lying between them.

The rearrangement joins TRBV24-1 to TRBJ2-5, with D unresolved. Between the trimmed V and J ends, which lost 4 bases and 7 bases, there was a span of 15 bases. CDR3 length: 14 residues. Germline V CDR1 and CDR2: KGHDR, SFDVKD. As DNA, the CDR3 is TGTGCCACCAGTGAATCAGGAACCATAGGGACCCAGTACTTC. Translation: CATSESGTIGTQYF.

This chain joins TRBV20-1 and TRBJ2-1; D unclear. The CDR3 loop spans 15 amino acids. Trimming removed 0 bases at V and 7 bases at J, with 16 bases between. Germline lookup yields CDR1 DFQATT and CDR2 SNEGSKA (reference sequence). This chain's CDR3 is CSARDPKVLGNEQFF. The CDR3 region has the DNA TGCAGTGCTAGAGATCCGAAGGTTTTGGGGAATGAGCAGTTCTTC.

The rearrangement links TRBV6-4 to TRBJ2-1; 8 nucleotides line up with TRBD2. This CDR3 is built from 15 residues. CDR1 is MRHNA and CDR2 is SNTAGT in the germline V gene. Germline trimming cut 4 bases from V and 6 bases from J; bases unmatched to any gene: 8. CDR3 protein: CASSVLPGGFNEQFF. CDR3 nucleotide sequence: TGTGCCAGCAGTGTCCTACCGGGGGGGTTCAATGAGCAGTTCTTC.

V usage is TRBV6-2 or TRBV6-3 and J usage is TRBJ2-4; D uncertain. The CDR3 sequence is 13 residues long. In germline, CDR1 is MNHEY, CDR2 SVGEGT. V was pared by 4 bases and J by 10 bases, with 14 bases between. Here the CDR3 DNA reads TGTGCCAGCAGTTGGGGTCTCAGAGAAATTCAGTACTTC. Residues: CASSWGLREIQYF.

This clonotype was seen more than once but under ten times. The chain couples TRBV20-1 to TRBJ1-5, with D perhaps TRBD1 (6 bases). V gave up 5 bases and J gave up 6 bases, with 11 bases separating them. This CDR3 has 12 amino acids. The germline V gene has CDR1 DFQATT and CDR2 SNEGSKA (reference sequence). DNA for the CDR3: TGCAGTGCTTCCGGGGGCGGTCAGCCCCAGCATTTT. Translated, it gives CSASGGGQPQHF.

The CDR3 spells CATSGRGETQYF. CDR3 coding DNA: TGTGCCACCAGCGGACGGGGGGAGACCCAGTACTTC. The chain combines TRBV15 with TRBJ2-5; maybe TRBD2 (6 bases). Germline values: CDR1 LNHNV, CDR2 YYDKDF (reference sequence). Trimming removed 5 bases from V and 5 bases from J, with 9 bases in between. The CDR3 runs to 12 residues.